Listed below are T cell receptor beta chains from one sample, sequenced in a study of control samples from healthy donors and cancer patients. This table comes from immunoSEQ multiplex PCR, and its TCRdb copy is limited to in-frame clones, with some not included. The sample contains about 120,000 clones, 87% of which appear only once. Sequences were obtained from blood. All receptors derive from a middle-aged man in good health. Both conserved end residues are trimmed from each CDR3. The order of the fields is J gene, D gene, V gene, CDR3 protein. The D gene is left open where the match is weak.

>TRBJ2-5|-|TRBV7-9
ASSFSRGAETQY
>TRBJ2-5|TRBD2|TRBV24-1
ATSEGGLARQETQY
>TRBJ2-6|-|TRBV25-1
ASSSRGGHSGANVLT
>TRBJ1-5|-|TRBV5-1
ASSLSGAGQPQH
>TRBJ2-5|TRBD1|TRBV19
ASSPRQGAGETQY
>TRBJ1-6|-|TRBV11-2
ASSLEGSSLYNSPLH
>TRBJ1-1|TRBD1|TRBV19
ASSSSGTGARGAF
>TRBJ1-2|TRBD1|TRBV6-5
ASSYSRTGSHYGYT
>TRBJ1-1|-|TRBV29-1
SVEGGSMNTEAF
>TRBJ1-4|-|TRBV7-2
ASSVNTATNEKLF
>TRBJ1-5|TRBD1|TRBV5-6
ASSLTRGYQPQH
>TRBJ1-3|TRBD1|TRBV29-1
SVGDRDTGNTIY
>TRBJ2-5|-|TRBV30
AWNRGDSGETQY
>TRBJ1-1|-|TRBV7-8
ASSLALGANTEAF
>TRBJ1-1|-|TRBV10-2
ASTLVGDTEAF
>TRBJ1-1|TRBD1|TRBV25-1
ASSDPGQGNTEAF
>TRBJ1-5|-|TRBV11-2
ASSLAGREPQH
>TRBJ1-1|TRBD1|TRBV30
ALDRGNTEAF
>TRBJ2-5|-|TRBV3-1/TRBV3-2
ASRTGETQY
>TRBJ1-4|-|TRBV2
ASSEGDLATNEKLF
>TRBJ1-2|-|TRBV30
AWSADYEGYT
>TRBJ1-1|-|TRBV7-9
ASSLHGLNTEAF
>TRBJ2-5|-|TRBV10-1
ASSDDGFEETQY
>TRBJ1-2|TRBD1|TRBV24-1
ATSDPQGTGGYGYT
>TRBJ1-2|-|TRBV15
ATSLRGLGEDGYT
>TRBJ1-2|-|TRBV4-3
ASSQDSYGYT
>TRBJ1-2|TRBD1|TRBV5-4
ASRHTGVDYGYT
>TRBJ2-7|-|TRBV5-1
ASSLMTDTYEQY
>TRBJ1-2|-|TRBV30
AWSPSTGASRT
>TRBJ2-1|TRBD2|TRBV24-1
ATSDPGLAGVSYNEQF
>TRBJ1-2|-|TRBV29-1
SVGGLGGSTYGYT
>TRBJ1-3|-|TRBV7-8
ASSLGAGADTIY
>TRBJ2-7|-|TRBV7-9
ASSLPASSSYEQY
>TRBJ2-7|-|TRBV11-1
ASSLTAEQY
>TRBJ1-1|-|TRBV18
ASSPPQGTEAF
>TRBJ2-1|-|TRBV10-3
ATHRASRDEQF
>TRBJ1-5|-|TRBV6-5
ASTPLGFSNQPQH
>TRBJ1-4|-|TRBV25-1
ASSEYLGEKLF
>TRBJ1-2|TRBD1|TRBV11-3
ASSHTTGGGGYT
>TRBJ2-1|-|TRBV10-1
ASLPSSGGHYNEQF
>TRBJ2-5|-|TRBV6-1
ASSEREEVKTQY
>TRBJ1-2|-|TRBV18
ASSPDTDYGYT
>TRBJ1-2|-|TRBV29-1
SVEDVLGYGYT
>TRBJ2-5|TRBD1|TRBV7-2
ASSFGQGTGETQY
>TRBJ1-2|-|TRBV12-3/TRBV12-4
ASSRGRIYGYT
>TRBJ1-2|-|TRBV30
AWSVHGGGNT
>TRBJ2-7|-|TRBV5-6
ASRRYYEQY
>TRBJ2-3|-|TRBV29-1
SVVGDYTDTQY
>TRBJ1-1|-|TRBV7-9
ASSSNYRVNTEAF
>TRBJ2-2|-|TRBV25-1
ASSTPGSPTVGELF
>TRBJ1-1|TRBD1|TRBV7-9
ASSLAPGQINTEAF
>TRBJ1-1|-|TRBV15
ATSRGDRPNTEAF
>TRBJ1-2|-|TRBV27
ASSLMTGYGYT
>TRBJ1-4|-|TRBV5-5
ASSSGIVGGLSTNEKLF
>TRBJ1-1|-|TRBV6-5
ASSYSRGGTEAF
>TRBJ1-1|TRBD1|TRBV3-1/TRBV3-2
ASSQNRGGNTEAF
>TRBJ1-6|TRBD1|TRBV30
AWSVPGQATLGTLH
>TRBJ2-5|TRBD2|TRBV2
ASSERTPRTSGEVKQETQY